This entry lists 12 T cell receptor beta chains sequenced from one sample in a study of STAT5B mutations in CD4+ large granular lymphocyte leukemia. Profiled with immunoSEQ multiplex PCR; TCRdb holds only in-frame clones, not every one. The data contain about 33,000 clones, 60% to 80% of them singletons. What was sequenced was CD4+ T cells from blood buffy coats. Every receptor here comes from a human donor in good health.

CDR3 sequence reads: CASSLGADGEQYF. The DNA for the CDR3 is TGTGCCAGCAGCTTGGGGGCCGACGGCGAGCAGTACTTC. The chain joins TRBV7-7 to TRBJ2-7; TRBD1 is a possible D gene (6 bases). With 3 bases removed from V and 6 bases from J, the gap between germline ends came to 12 bases. Per germline, CDR1 SSHAT and CDR2 FNYEAQ (reference sequence). This CDR3 contains 13 residues.

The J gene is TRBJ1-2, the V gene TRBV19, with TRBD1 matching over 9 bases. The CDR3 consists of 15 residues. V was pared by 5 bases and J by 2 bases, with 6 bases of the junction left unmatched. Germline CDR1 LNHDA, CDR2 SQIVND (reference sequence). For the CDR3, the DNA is TGTGCCAGTAGTCCAAGGACAGGGGTGAACTATGGCTACACCTTC. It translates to CASSPRTGVNYGYTF.

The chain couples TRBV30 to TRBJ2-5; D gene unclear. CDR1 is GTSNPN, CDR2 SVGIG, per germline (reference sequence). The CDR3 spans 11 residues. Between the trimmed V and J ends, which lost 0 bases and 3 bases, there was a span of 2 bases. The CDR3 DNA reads TGTGCCTGGAGTGTAGAAGAGACCCAGTACTTC. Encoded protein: CAWSVEETQYF.

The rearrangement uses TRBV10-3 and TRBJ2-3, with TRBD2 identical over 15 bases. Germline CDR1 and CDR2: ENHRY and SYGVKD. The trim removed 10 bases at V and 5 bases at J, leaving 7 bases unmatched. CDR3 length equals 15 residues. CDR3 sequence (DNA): TGTGCCACCCGGACTAGCGGGGGGGCTGGAGATACGCAGTATTTT. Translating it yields CATRTSGGAGDTQYF.

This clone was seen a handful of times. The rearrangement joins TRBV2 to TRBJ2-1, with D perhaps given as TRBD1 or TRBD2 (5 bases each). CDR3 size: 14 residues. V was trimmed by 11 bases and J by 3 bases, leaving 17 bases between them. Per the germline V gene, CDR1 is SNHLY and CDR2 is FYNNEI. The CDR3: CAATQWGNYNEQFF. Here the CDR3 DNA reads TGTGCCGCAACTCAGTGGGGGAACTACAATGAGCAGTTCTTC.

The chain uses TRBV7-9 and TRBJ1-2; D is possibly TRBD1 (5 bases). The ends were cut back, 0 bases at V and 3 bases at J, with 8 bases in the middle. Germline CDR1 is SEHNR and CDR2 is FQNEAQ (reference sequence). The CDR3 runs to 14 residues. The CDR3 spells CASSLAGEHYGYTF. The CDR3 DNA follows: TGTGCCAGCAGCTTAGCAGGGGAACACTATGGCTACACCTTC.

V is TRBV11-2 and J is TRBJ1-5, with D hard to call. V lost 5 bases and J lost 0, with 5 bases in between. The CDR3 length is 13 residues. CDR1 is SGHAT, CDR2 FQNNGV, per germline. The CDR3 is CASSASSNQPQHF. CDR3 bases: TGTGCCAGCAGCGCCTCTAGCAATCAGCCCCAGCATTTT.

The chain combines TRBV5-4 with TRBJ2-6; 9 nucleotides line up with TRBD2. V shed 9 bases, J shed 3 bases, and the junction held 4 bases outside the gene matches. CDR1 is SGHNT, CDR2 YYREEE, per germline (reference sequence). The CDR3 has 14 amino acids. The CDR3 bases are TGTGCCACCGAAGCGGGAGGTGGGGCCAACGTCCTGACTTTC. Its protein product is CATEAGGGANVLTF.

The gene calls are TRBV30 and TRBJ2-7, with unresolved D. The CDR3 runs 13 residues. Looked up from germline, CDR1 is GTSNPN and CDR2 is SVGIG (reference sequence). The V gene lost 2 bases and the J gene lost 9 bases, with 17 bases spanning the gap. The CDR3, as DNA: TGTGCCTGGAGTCTTGTTGTAGGTACGGGGCAGTACTTC. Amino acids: CAWSLVVGTGQYF.

CDR3 coding DNA: TGTGCTAGTGGTTTGTCGGGAGCCTCTGGGGCCAACGTCCTGACTTTC. This codes for CASGLSGASGANVLTF. The V call is TRBV12-5, the J call TRBJ2-6, with D possibly TRBD2 on 6 matching bases. V gave up 2 bases and J gave up 0 bases, with 8 bases separating them. This CDR3 contains 16 residues. CDR1 is LGHNT and CDR2 is FRNRAP in the germline V gene.

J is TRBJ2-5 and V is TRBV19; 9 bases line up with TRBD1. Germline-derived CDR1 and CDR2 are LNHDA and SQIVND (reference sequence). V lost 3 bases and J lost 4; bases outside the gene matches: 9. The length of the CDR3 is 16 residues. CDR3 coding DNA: TGTGCCAGTAGTATCCTGGGACAGGGAGGGGCAGAGACCCAGTACTTC. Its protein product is CASSILGQGGAETQYF.

CDR3 protein: CASSPPLPGTYEQYF. CDR3 DNA sequence: TGTGCCAGCTCACCACCTCTTCCAGGTACCTACGAGCAGTACTTC. The chain uses TRBV18 and TRBJ2-7; D unclear. The germline gives CDR1 KGHSH, CDR2 LQKENI. CDR3 length: 15 amino acids. Trimming shortened V by 0 bases and J by 2 bases, and 11 bases separated the two germline ends.